A single sample is the source of the 6 T cell receptor beta chains below, sequenced in a study of Graves' ophthalmopathy and Graves' hyperthyroidism. For repertoire sequencing, the TCR beta CDR3 regions were amplified from RNA transcripts. Second-round multiplex PCR came after a first-round RT-PCR that employed HTBI primers. One entry per CDR3 protein, called by TCRdb with MiXCR from the multiplex PCR reads. The data contain approximately 160,000 distinct CDR3 sequences, 39% of them singletons. Sequencing used peripheral blood. The receptors here all came from a young man with Graves' ophthalmopathy.

The rearrangement uses TRBV12-3 or TRBV12-4 and TRBJ1-2; 7 bases line up with TRBD1. J was trimmed by 5 bases and V by 4 bases; bases with no gene match: 4. The CDR3 totals 13 residues. CDR3 protein: CASSSLTGYGYTF. CDR3 DNA sequence: TGTGCCAGCAGTTCTTTGACAGGGTATGGCTACACCTTC.

This clonotype was seen many times. Here the CDR3 reads CASSSDRTSGSYEQYF. For the CDR3, the DNA is TGTGCCAGTAGTTCGGACCGGACTAGCGGGAGCTACGAGCAGTACTTC. The V call is TRBV19, the J call TRBJ2-7, with 13 positions matching TRBD2. V gave up 5 bases and J gave up 3 bases; unmatched junction bases: 7. Germline CDR1 LNHDA, CDR2 SQIVND (reference sequence). This CDR3 contains 16 residues.

This clonotype came up many times. The chain recombines TRBV12-3 or TRBV12-4 with TRBJ1-1; 10 bases map to TRBD1. After removal of 4 bases from V and 5 bases from J, the junction contained 7 bases not matched to a gene. There are 15 residues in the CDR3. CDR3 residues: CASSSPTGGTTEAFF. For the CDR3, the DNA is TGTGCCAGCAGTTCCCCGACAGGGGGCACGACTGAAGCTTTCTTT.

This clonotype was seen a handful of times. The CDR3 is CASSDRGRSEAFF. In DNA form, the CDR3 reads TGTGCCAGCAGTGACAGGGGCCGCTCGGAAGCTTTCTTT. This rearrangement joins TRBV6-1 to TRBJ1-1; maybe TRBD1 (6 bases). Trimming took 3 bases from V and 8 from J, leaving 13 bases between them. CDR3 length equals 13 residues. The germline gives CDR1 MNHNS, CDR2 SASEGT.

The rearrangement links TRBV11-2 to TRBJ2-7; 8 positions agree with TRBD2. Germline V gives CDR1 SGHAT, CDR2 FQNNGV. Trimming at V came to 5 bases and at J to 6 bases, leaving 15 bases not matched to a gene. This CDR3 is built from 16 residues. The CDR3 protein is CASSDQRGGSFAEQYF. The CDR3 bases are TGTGCCAGCAGCGACCAACGCGGGGGGTCCTTTGCCGAGCAGTACTTC.

V gene TRBV12-3 or TRBV12-4 combines with J gene TRBJ1-1; weak D call: TRBD1 (5 bases). V gave up 4 bases and J gave up 4 bases, with 10 bases separating them. The CDR3 loop spans 13 amino acids. The CDR3 loop is CASSSGYLTEAFF. CDR3 coding DNA: TGTGCCAGCAGTTCAGGGTATCTCACTGAAGCTTTCTTT.